This TCR beta chain was sequenced in a study of early T cells in non-severe SARS-CoV-2 infection. Study-wide results and caveats: Matches to VDJdb favored anti-spike CD8 responses and missed private and CD4 specificities.

This CDR3 is built from 15 residues. V gave up 2 bases and J gave up 6 bases, with 15 bases separating them. Germline CDR1 reads MNHNY; CDR2 reads SVGAGI (reference sequence). This clonotype appeared many times. Antigen unknown. TCRdb re-called the 5' RACE reads with MiXCR, one entry per CDR3 protein. The sample contains fewer than 60,000 distinct CDR3 sequences, about 4% of which appear only once. The TCR originated in an adult who was a healthcare worker with PCR-confirmed SARS-CoV-2 infection or an uninfected control (not recorded which). J is TRBJ2-3 and V is TRBV6-6; either TRBD1 or TRBD2 may supply D (6 bases each). The sample was whole blood. Written as DNA, the CDR3 is TGTGCCAGCAGTTACGAACCGGGGGCTACGGATACGCAGTATTTT. Translated, it gives CASSYEPGATDTQYF.